Below, 26 T cell receptor beta chains from the same sample are listed, as sequenced in a study of T cell repertoires in cytomegalovirus infection. These receptors are not linked to any known antigen. MiXCR, run by TCRdb on the reads, gives a single entry per CDR3 protein. The sample lists tens of thousands of distinct CDR3 sequences; under 30% were seen once. Source: CD8+ T cells from cultured PBMCs, taken from culture after CMV antigen stimulation. The origin of the receptors is a human donor in good health (CMV status not recorded). Some clones in this sample may be carry-over from other donors' samples.

The chain is built from TRBV20-1 and TRBJ2-1; TRBD2 aligns across 12 bases. CDR3 size: 20 residues. V was clipped by 0 bases and J by 0 bases; unmatched bases: 12. Per germline, CDR1 DFQATT and CDR2 SNEGSKA (reference sequence). The CDR3 DNA sequence: TGCAGTGCTAGAGATATTGAGGCTAGCGGGGGGGTGAGCTCCTACAATGAGCAGTTCTTC. Protein product: CSARDIEASGGVSSYNEQFF.

The sample holds many counts of this clonotype. The chain employs TRBV7-9 and TRBJ2-1; D gene uncertain. CDR3 size: 16 residues. CDR1 and CDR2 from the germline V gene are SEHNR and FQNEAQ (reference sequence). V lost 4 bases and J 0 bases, leaving 13 bases between the germline ends. CDR3 coding DNA: TGTGCCAGCAGCTCGTCTGTATTTGACTCCTACAATGAGCAGTTCTTC. It encodes CASSSSVFDSYNEQFF.

The rearrangement links TRBV12-3 or TRBV12-4 to TRBJ2-5; 7 bases match TRBD2. The CDR3 loop spans 16 amino acids. V was pared by 5 bases and J by 4 bases, with 13 bases of the junction left unmatched. Written as DNA, the CDR3 is TGTGCCAGCAGTGCCATGGGACTACAACTCGGAGAGACCCAGTACTTC. It encodes CASSAMGLQLGETQYF.

This clonotype was seen repeatedly, ten times or more. The chain carries TRBV9 and TRBJ2-3; D call uncertain. CDR3 length: 14 residues. Trimming pared 3 bases from V and 0 bases from J, leaving 8 bases between. Germline lookup yields CDR1 SGDLS and CDR2 YYNGEE. Here the CDR3 reads CASSAPISTDTQYF. The CDR3 DNA reads as TGTGCCAGCAGCGCCCCCATTAGCACAGATACGCAGTATTTT. Together with reference TRBV9 and TRBJ2-3, the CDR3 gives the full variable domain: DSGVTQTPKHLITATGQRVTLRCSPRSGDLSVYWYQQSLDQGLQFLIQYYNGEERAKGNILERFSAQQFPDLHSELNLSSLELGDSALYFCASSAPISTDTQYFGPGTRLTVL.

This chain uses TRBV28 with TRBJ1-1, with D tentatively TRBD1 (5 bases). Germline CDR1 MDHEN, CDR2 SYDVKM. V was trimmed by 7 bases and J by 0 bases, leaving 18 bases between them. This CDR3 is 16 amino acids long. The CDR3 sequence is CASIHERGAVNTEAFF. The CDR3 DNA reads as TGTGCCAGCATCCATGAGCGGGGCGCTGTGAACACTGAAGCTTTCTTT. The complete variable domain, with remaining parts taken from reference TRBV28 and TRBJ1-1, reads DVKVTQSSRYLVKRTGEKVFLECVQDMDHENMFWYRQDPGLGLRLIYFSYDVKMKEKGDIPEGYSVSREKKERFSLILESASTNQTSMYLCASIHERGAVNTEAFFGQGTRLTVV.

This clonotype was picked up many times. The V gene is TRBV7-3, the J gene TRBJ2-2; D call uncertain. This CDR3 region has 12 residues. V lost 5 bases and J lost 1, with 2 bases in between. CDR1 SGHTA and CDR2 FQGTGA come from the germline V gene. CDR3 sequence reads: CASSLNTGELFF. The CDR3 DNA is TGTGCCAGCAGCCTGAACACCGGGGAGCTGTTTTTT.

This clonotype was recorded a few times. CDR3 coding DNA: TGTGCCAGCAGTTACTCGCCCGGGGAGACCCAGTACTTC. Its translation is CASSYSPGETQYF. The rearrangement joins TRBV6-6 to TRBJ2-5; D unclear. Germline V gene lookup returns CDR1 MNHNY and CDR2 SVGAGI (reference sequence). The CDR3 has 13 residues. V was trimmed by 0 bases and J by 5 bases, leaving 7 bases between them.

The chain links TRBV5-1 to TRBJ2-1, with TRBD2 matching 9 bases. CDR1 is SGHRS and CDR2 is YFSETQ in the germline V gene. Trimming cost V 0 bases and J 5 bases; bases outside gene matches: 12. CDR3 length equals 18 residues. The CDR3 DNA sequence: TGCGCCAGCAGCTTGGGGAGGAATAGCGGGAGAGGCGACAATGAGCAGTTCTTC. Its protein product is CASSLGRNSGRGDNEQFF.

V and J are TRBV2 and TRBJ2-7; 10 positions match TRBD2. The CDR3 runs to 16 residues. Germline V gene data show CDR1 as SNHLY and CDR2 as FYNNEI. Trimming took 1 base from V and 1 from J; bases not matched to a gene: 4. For the CDR3, the DNA is TGTGCCAGCAGTGAAGGGGGTAGCGGGAGGTCCTACGAGCAGTACTTC. Translation: CASSEGGSGRSYEQYF.

About this clonotype: A read error may be the cause here, since a much bigger clone is one base away. V is TRBV12-3 or TRBV12-4 and J is TRBJ2-1; TRBD2 matches at 8 bases. The CDR3 loop spans 11 amino acids. The DNA for the CDR3 is TGTGCCAGCAGTCCCGGGGGGGAGCTGTTCTTC. It codes for CASSPGGELFF.

In this sample, this clonotype turned up many times. The rearrangement uses TRBV7-2 and TRBJ1-1; D is unresolved. V lost 5 bases and J lost 0, with 10 bases in between. Germline CDR1 reads SGHTA; CDR2 reads FQGNSA. CDR3 length: 14 residues. CDR3 residues: CASSPTTVNTEAFF. CDR3 DNA: TGTGCCAGCAGCCCAACCACCGTGAACACTGAAGCTTTCTTT.

The chain couples TRBV20-1 to TRBJ2-1; D perhaps matches TRBD2 (5 bases). The V gene lost 0 bases and the J gene lost 6 bases, with 18 bases spanning the gap. Germline values: CDR1 DFQATT, CDR2 SNEGSKA (reference sequence). The CDR3 has 16 residues. The CDR3 coding sequence is TGCAGTGCTAGAGATGCCGACCCGAGGGTTGCCAATGAGCAGTTCTTC. This sequence encodes CSARDADPRVANEQFF.

This clonotype was counted at least ten times. The chain combines TRBV7-2 with TRBJ2-4; possible D gene TRBD2, 6 bases. V dropped 3 bases and J dropped 2 bases, with 8 bases sitting between them. Germline lookup yields CDR1 SGHTA and CDR2 FQGNSA. This CDR3 is built from 14 residues. The CDR3 here is CASSFGGSKNIQYF. CDR3 coding DNA: TGTGCCAGCAGCTTTGGGGGGTCCAAAAACATTCAGTACTTC.

V is TRBV4-2 and J is TRBJ2-5; TRBD2 agrees at 11 bases. J gave up 1 base and V 2 bases, and 6 bases lay outside the gene matches. Germline V CDR1 and CDR2: LGHNA, YNFKEQ. The CDR3 runs 17 residues. As DNA, the CDR3 is TGTGCCAGCAGCCAAACCCTGACTAGCGGGGTCCAAGAGACCCAGTACTTC. Translation: CASSQTLTSGVQETQYF.

This clonotype appeared a few times. The V and J genes are TRBV24-1 and TRBJ1-1; 7 bases map to TRBD1. Germline CDR1 KGHDR, CDR2 SFDVKD. The CDR3 loop spans 11 amino acids. V gave up 8 bases and J gave up 9 bases; unmatched junction bases: 5. CDR3: CATKEGGQAFF. In DNA form, the CDR3 reads TGTGCCACCAAGGAAGGGGGCCAAGCTTTCTTT.

V gene TRBV29-1 combines with J gene TRBJ2-6; 7 bases line up with TRBD1. With 1 base clipped from V and 1 base from J, the junction kept 7 bases outside the gene matches. Germline assignment: CDR1 SQVTM and CDR2 ANQGSEA. The CDR3 is 17 residues long. The CDR3, as DNA: TGCAGCGTTGAAGCCCGACCGACAGGGTCTGGGGCCAACGTCCTGACTTTC. This gives the protein CSVEARPTGSGANVLTF.

This clonotype turned up a few times. This sequence joins TRBV14 and TRBJ2-1, with 7 bases aligning to TRBD2. The CDR3 runs to 16 residues. The germline CDR1 and CDR2 sequences are SGHDN and FVKESK. V gave up 2 bases and J gave up 3 bases; unmatched junction bases: 7. The CDR3 protein is CASSQFGLAVYNEQFF. The CDR3, as DNA: TGTGCCAGCAGCCAATTTGGGCTAGCGGTCTACAATGAGCAGTTCTTC. Drawing the rest from reference TRBV14 and TRBJ2-1, the complete variable domain is EAGVTQFPSHSVIEKGQTVTLRCDPISGHDNLYWYRRVMGKEIKFLLHFVKESKQDESGMPNNRFLAERTGGTYSTLKVQPAELEDSGVYFCASSQFGLAVYNEQFFGPGTRLTVL.

The sample holds a few counts of this clonotype. The chain uses TRBV7-9 and TRBJ2-5; the D gene is possibly TRBD2 (5 bases). CDR1 is SEHNR, CDR2 FQNEAQ, per germline (reference sequence). Deletions cut 5 bases from V and 2 bases from J, with 9 bases between. This CDR3 is 13 amino acids long. CDR3 residues: CASSLERQETQYF. In DNA, the CDR3 is TGTGCCAGCAGCCTTGAGCGGCAAGAGACCCAGTACTTC.

This clonotype came up many times. The chain combines TRBV11-3 with TRBJ2-7, with D tentatively TRBD1 (5 bases). Germline V gene lookup returns CDR1 SGHNT and CDR2 YENEEA. V lost 5 bases, J lost 0 bases, and 14 bases lay in between. The CDR3 is 15 residues long. CDR3: CASSQGASSSYEQYF. The CDR3 coding sequence is TGTGCCAGCAGCCAAGGGGCTTCGAGCTCCTACGAGCAGTACTTC. Full variable domain (outside the CDR3, taken from reference TRBV11-3 and TRBJ2-7): EAGVVQSPRYKIIEKKQPVAFWCNPISGHNTLYWYLQNLGQGPELLIRYENEEAVDDSQLPKDRFSAERLKGVDSTLKIQPAELGDSAVYLCASSQGASSSYEQYFGPGTRLTVT.

This clonotype has at least ten counts. The chain employs TRBV7-8 and TRBJ2-7, with D possibly TRBD1 on 6 matching bases. Germline V gives CDR1 SGHVS, CDR2 FQNEAQ. Trimming cost V 5 bases and J 3 bases, with 17 bases left between them. The CDR3 spans 15 residues. Written as DNA, the CDR3 is TGTGCCAGCAGCGAATCCGGGACACCGGGCTACGAGCAGTACTTC. This gives the protein CASSESGTPGYEQYF.

Many counts were recorded for this clonotype. The CDR3 nucleotides are TGTGCCAGCATGGCGGGGGAAGGGGAGACCCAGTACTTC. Translating it yields CASMAGEGETQYF. The genes are TRBV2 and TRBJ2-5, with 7 positions matching TRBD2. The V segment lost 7 bases and the J segment 5 bases; nucleotides outside the gene matches: 7. CDR3 length: 13 amino acids. Germline CDR1 and CDR2: SNHLY and FYNNEI. The whole variable domain, remainder taken from reference TRBV2 and TRBJ2-5, is EPEVTQTPSHQVTQMGQEVILRCVPISNHLYFYWYRQILGQKVEFLVSFYNNEISEKSEIFDDQFSVERPDGSNFTLKIRSTKLEDSAMYFCASMAGEGETQYFGPGTRLLVL.

The chain has TRBV5-1 and TRBJ2-2; D gene unclear. CDR1 and CDR2 from the germline V gene are SGHRS and YFSETQ. CDR3 size: 14 residues. V lost 1 base and J lost 3, with 7 bases in between. In DNA form, the CDR3 reads TGCGCCAGCAGCTTGTTCCAGCACACCGGGGAGCTGTTTTTT. Encoded protein: CASSLFQHTGELFF. Using reference TRBV5-1 and TRBJ2-2 for the parts outside the CDR3, the full variable domain is KAGVTQTPRYLIKTRGQQVTLSCSPISGHRSVSWYQQTPGQGLQFLFEYFSETQRNKGNFPGRFSGRQFSNSRSEMNVSTLELGDSALYLCASSLFQHTGELFFGEGSRLTVL.

This clonotype was counted only a few times. V usage is TRBV7-9 and J usage is TRBJ2-1; D perhaps matches TRBD2 (7 bases). The V gene's germline CDR1 is SEHNR and CDR2 FQNEAQ (reference sequence). V was shortened by 4 bases and J by 7 bases, with 20 bases between the two germline ends. This CDR3 region has 16 residues. CDR3 loop: CASSSLGKGGGNEQFF. The CDR3 DNA sequence: TGTGCCAGCAGCTCCCTGGGCAAGGGGGGGGGGAATGAGCAGTTCTTC. Full variable domain (missing parts from reference TRBV7-9 and TRBJ2-1): DTGVSQNPRHKITKRGQNVTFRCDPISEHNRLYWYRQTLGQGPEFLTYFQNEAQLEKSRLLSDRFSAERPKGSFSTLEIQRTEQGDSAMYLCASSSLGKGGGNEQFFGPGTRLTVL.

This clonotype appeared a few times. The rearrangement joins TRBV4-3 to TRBJ1-5, with D hard to call. The CDR3 runs to 15 residues. Trimming removed 0 bases at V and 3 bases at J, with 9 bases between. Per the germline V gene, CDR1 is LGHNA and CDR2 is YSLEER. The CDR3 spells CASSQDPSLNQPQHF. In DNA form, the CDR3 reads TGCGCCAGCAGCCAAGACCCGAGCCTCAATCAGCCCCAGCATTTT.

This clonotype was counted at least ten times. The V call is TRBV4-3, the J call TRBJ2-6; D gene uncertain. The CDR3 has 15 residues. The germline gives CDR1 LGHNA, CDR2 YSLEER. V dropped 0 bases and J dropped 1 base, with 4 bases sitting between them. CDR3: CASSQDKSGANVLTF. The CDR3 bases are TGCGCCAGCAGCCAAGATAAGTCTGGGGCCAACGTCCTGACTTTC.

V usage is TRBV4-3 and J usage is TRBJ2-1; 10 bases are a match to TRBD2. J gave up 8 bases and V 0 bases, and 16 bases lay outside the gene matches. This CDR3 has 19 amino acids. Germline CDR1 and CDR2: LGHNA and YSLEER. CDR3 nucleotide sequence: TGCGCCAGCAGCCAAGATCTCGGGGCGGAGCGGGGGGGCCGCGATGAGCAGTTCTTC. The encoded protein is CASSQDLGAERGGRDEQFF.